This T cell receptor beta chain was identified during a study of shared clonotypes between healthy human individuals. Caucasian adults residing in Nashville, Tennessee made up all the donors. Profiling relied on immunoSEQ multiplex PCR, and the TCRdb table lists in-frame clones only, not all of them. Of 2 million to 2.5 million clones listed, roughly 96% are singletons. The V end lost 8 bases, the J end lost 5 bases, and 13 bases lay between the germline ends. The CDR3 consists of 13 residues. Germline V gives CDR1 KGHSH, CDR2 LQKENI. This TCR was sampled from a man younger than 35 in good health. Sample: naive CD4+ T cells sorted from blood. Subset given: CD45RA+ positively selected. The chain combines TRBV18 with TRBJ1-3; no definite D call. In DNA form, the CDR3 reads TGTGCCAGCGCTGATAGGTGGCGAAACACCATATATTTT. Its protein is CASADRWRNTIYF.